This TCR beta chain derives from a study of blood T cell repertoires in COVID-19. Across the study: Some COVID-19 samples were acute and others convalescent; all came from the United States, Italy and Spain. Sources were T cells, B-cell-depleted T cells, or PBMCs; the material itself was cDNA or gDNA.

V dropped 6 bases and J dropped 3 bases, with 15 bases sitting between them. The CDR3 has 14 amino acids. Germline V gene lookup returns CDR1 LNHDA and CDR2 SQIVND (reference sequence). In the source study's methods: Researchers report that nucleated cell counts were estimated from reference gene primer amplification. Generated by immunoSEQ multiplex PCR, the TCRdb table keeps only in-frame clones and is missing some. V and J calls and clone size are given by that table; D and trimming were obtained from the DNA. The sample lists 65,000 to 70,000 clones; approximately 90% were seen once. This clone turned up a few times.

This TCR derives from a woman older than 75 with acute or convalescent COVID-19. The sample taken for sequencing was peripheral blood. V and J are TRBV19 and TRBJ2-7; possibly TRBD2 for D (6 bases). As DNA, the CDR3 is TGTGCCAGTAGAAGCGGGCCCTCACACTACGAGCAGTACTTC. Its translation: CASRSGPSHYEQYF.